The 24 T cell receptor beta chains in this list originate from one sample, sequenced in a study of blood T cell repertoires in COVID-19. This table comes from immunoSEQ multiplex PCR, and its TCRdb copy is limited to in-frame clones, with some not included. Of about 50,000 clones detected, around 90% appear once; the ten largest clones hold approximately 12%. Sequenced: peripheral blood. Receptors originate from a human donor with active COVID-19. The donor label of this sample is uncertain.

This chain connects TRBV5-4 to TRBJ1-2; D may be TRBD1 (6 bases). V was trimmed by 4 bases and J by 2 bases, leaving 12 bases between them. Looked up from germline, CDR1 is SGHNT and CDR2 is YYREEE (reference sequence). The CDR3 spans 14 residues. In nucleotides, the CDR3 is TGTGCCAGCAGCCAACATACAGGGAACTATGGCTACACCTTC. It specifies CASSQHTGNYGYTF.

CDR3 amino acids: CASSSTAFETEAFF. The CDR3 DNA sequence: TGTGCCAGCAGTTCGACAGCGTTCGAGACTGAAGCTTTCTTT. The J gene is TRBJ1-1, the V gene TRBV28, with D tentatively TRBD1 (5 bases). V was trimmed by 4 bases and J by 5 bases, leaving 14 bases between them. The germline V gene has CDR1 MDHEN and CDR2 SYDVKM. The CDR3 has 14 residues.

The chain recombines TRBV6-5 with TRBJ2-1, with TRBD2 as a possible D gene (7 bases). V gave up 5 bases and J gave up 0 bases, with 11 bases separating them. CDR1 and CDR2 (germline): MNHEY, SVGAGI. This CDR3 comprises 15 residues. The CDR3 sequence: CASSPGGHSYNEQFF. CDR3 nucleotide sequence: TGTGCCAGCAGTCCCGGGGGGCACTCCTACAATGAGCAGTTCTTC.

The chain links TRBV5-8 to TRBJ2-7; TRBD2 aligns across 7 bases. The CDR3 totals 15 residues. Germline V lookup: CDR1 SGHTS, CDR2 YDEGEE. J gave up 3 bases and V 5 bases, and 11 bases lay outside the gene matches. For the CDR3, the DNA is TGTGCCAGCAGGGGCCTAGCGGCCCAGATCTACGAGCAGTACTTC. It codes for CASRGLAAQIYEQYF.

The chain couples TRBV9 to TRBJ2-1; D remains ambiguous. V was trimmed by 4 bases and J by 0 bases, leaving 11 bases between them. CDR3 size: 15 residues. Per germline, CDR1 SGDLS and CDR2 YYNGEE. The CDR3 coding sequence is TGTGCCAGCAGCCGCCTGGTGAGCTCCTACAATGAGCAGTTCTTC. Amino acids: CASSRLVSSYNEQFF.

This clone came up once. The rearrangement joins TRBV9 to TRBJ2-1; weak D call: TRBD2 (6 bases). The CDR3 sequence is 14 residues long. The V gene's germline CDR1 is SGDLS and CDR2 YYNGEE. The V and J ends lost 5 bases and 3 bases respectively, with 12 bases between them. CDR3 sequence: CASSLGGDYNEQFF. CDR3 in DNA: TGTGCCAGCAGTCTTGGCGGGGACTACAATGAGCAGTTCTTC.

The gene calls are TRBV6-5 and TRBJ1-5; 7 nucleotides agree with TRBD1. The J segment lost 7 bases and the V segment lost 7 bases, leaving 7 bases of the junction unmatched. Germline CDR1 MNHEY, CDR2 SVGAGI. This CDR3 is 13 amino acids long. In DNA form, the CDR3 reads TGTGCCAGCAAAGAAGTAGGGGGCCAGCCCCAGCATTTT. Amino acids: CASKEVGGQPQHF.

The rearrangement joins TRBV2 to TRBJ2-7, with TRBD1 matching 10 bases. The CDR3 runs to 15 residues. Germline loops: CDR1 SNHLY, CDR2 FYNNEI. The junction had 9 bases not matched to a gene; V was cut back by 4 bases and J by 6 bases. The CDR3 DNA follows: TGTGCCAGCAGTGCCCCCGGGACAGGGGCCTCCGAGCAGTACTTC. Amino acids: CASSAPGTGASEQYF.

The CDR3 loop is CASTLDRNTEAFF. The CDR3 DNA reads as TGCGCCAGCACATTGGACAGGAACACTGAAGCTTTCTTT. The chain employs TRBV5-1 and TRBJ1-1; maybe TRBD1 (6 bases). The CDR3 runs 13 residues. CDR1 SGHRS and CDR2 YFSETQ come from the germline V gene. Trimming took off 6 bases at V and 1 base at J, with 10 bases between the two ends. Drawing the rest from reference TRBV5-1 and TRBJ1-1, the complete variable domain is KAGVTQTPRYLIKTRGQQVTLSCSPISGHRSVSWYQQTPGQGLQFLFEYFSETQRNKGNFPGRFSGRQFSNSRSEMNVSTLELGDSALYLCASTLDRNTEAFFGQGTRLTVV.

This clone turned up a few times. CDR3 protein: CASSSPFRVVNTEAFF. The CDR3 DNA sequence: TGTGCCAGCAGCTCCCCTTTTCGCGTTGTGAACACTGAAGCTTTCTTT. V gene TRBV7-2 combines with J gene TRBJ1-1; D gene ambiguous. The germline V gene encodes CDR1 SGHTA and CDR2 FQGNSA. V was shortened by 4 bases and J by 0 bases, with 15 bases between the two germline ends. The CDR3 loop spans 16 amino acids.

The gene calls are TRBV27 and TRBJ1-1; no clear D. The germline V and J ends were trimmed by 1 base and 4 bases, with 7 bases remaining between them. Germline V CDR1 and CDR2: MNHEY, SMNVEV (reference sequence). This CDR3 comprises 13 residues. Here the CDR3 reads CASSLLGVTEAFF. CDR3 sequence (DNA): TGTGCCAGCAGTTTATTGGGAGTCACTGAAGCTTTCTTT.

The chain couples TRBV9 to TRBJ2-3; D is possibly TRBD1 (5 bases). V lost 1 base and J lost 1, with 10 bases in between. Germline values: CDR1 SGDLS, CDR2 YYNGEE. This CDR3 is 15 amino acids long. CDR3 protein: CASSVQLQGTDTQYF. In nucleotides, the CDR3 is TGTGCCAGCAGCGTACAATTACAGGGCACAGATACGCAGTATTTT.

This chain links TRBV5-4 with TRBJ2-2; the match to TRBD1 covers 10 bases. J lost 4 bases, V lost 7 bases, and 10 bases had no gene match. The CDR3 has 16 residues. The V gene's germline CDR1 is SGHNT and CDR2 YYREEE (reference sequence). Here the CDR3 DNA reads TGTGCCAGCCAACCGGGACAGGGGTCGAGCACCGGGGAGCTGTTTTTT. The encoded protein is CASQPGQGSSTGELFF.

This clone was detected only a few times. The V call is TRBV7-3, the J call TRBJ2-7; D ambiguous. CDR1 is SGHTA and CDR2 is FQGTGA in the germline V gene. Trimming removed 6 bases at V and 3 bases at J, with 6 bases between. The CDR3 loop spans 11 amino acids. The CDR3: CASRPSYEQYF. The CDR3 DNA follows: TGTGCCAGCAGGCCTAGCTACGAGCAGTACTTC.

The genes are TRBV9 and TRBJ2-7; D ambiguous. The germline V gene has CDR1 SGDLS and CDR2 YYNGEE. The V and J ends lost 0 bases and 5 bases respectively, with 9 bases between them. This CDR3 has 13 amino acids. CDR3 region: CASSVGVNHEQYF. The CDR3 DNA is TGTGCCAGCAGCGTAGGAGTCAACCACGAGCAGTACTTC.

This clone was seen many times. A read error may produce the germline difference seen at one junction end. J is TRBJ2-1 and V is TRBV7-7, with 11 bases lining up with TRBD2. This CDR3 has 15 amino acids. Germline CDR1 SSHAT, CDR2 FNYEAQ (reference sequence). The CDR3 here is CASSSGLAAYNEQFF. As DNA, the CDR3 is TGTGCTAGCAGCTCGGGACTAGCGGCCTACAATGAGCAGTTCTTC.

The rearrangement links TRBV28 to TRBJ2-1; the match to TRBD2 covers 8 bases. The V and J ends lost 2 bases and 9 bases, in that order; junction bases with no gene match: 9. Germline V CDR1 and CDR2: MDHEN, SYDVKM. This CDR3 contains 15 residues. CDR3 coding DNA: TGTGCCAGCAGTTTAAGCTTAGCGGGAAGGACTGAGCAGTTCTTC. Its translation is CASSLSLAGRTEQFF. Looking up the rest from reference TRBV28 and TRBJ2-1 gives the full variable domain: DVKVTQSSRYLVKRTGEKVFLECVQDMDHENMFWYRQDPGLGLRLIYFSYDVKMKEKGDIPEGYSVSREKKERFSLILESASTNQTSMYLCASSLSLAGRTEQFFGPGTRLTVL.

This chain connects TRBV5-1 to TRBJ2-2; D gene unclear. The V end was cut by 4 bases, the J end by 5 bases, with 12 bases between. The CDR3 loop spans 14 amino acids. CDR1 is SGHRS and CDR2 is YFSETQ in the germline V gene. The CDR3: CASSPHTDTGELFF. The CDR3 region has the DNA TGCGCCAGCAGCCCACATACAGATACCGGGGAGCTGTTTTTT. The variable domain in full, completed from reference TRBV5-1 and TRBJ2-2, reads KAGVTQTPRYLIKTRGQQVTLSCSPISGHRSVSWYQQTPGQGLQFLFEYFSETQRNKGNFPGRFSGRQFSNSRSEMNVSTLELGDSALYLCASSPHTDTGELFFGEGSRLTVL.

The sample holds one count of this clone. V gene TRBV5-1 combines with J gene TRBJ2-5, with D maybe TRBD1 (6 bases). Germline values: CDR1 SGHRS, CDR2 YFSETQ. Trimming left V 4 bases short and J 4 bases short, with 14 bases between. The CDR3 runs to 14 residues. CDR3 loop: CASSLTWGRETQYF. The DNA for the CDR3 is TGCGCCAGCAGCCTGACGTGGGGGCGAGAGACCCAGTACTTC.

The CDR3 DNA reads TGTGCCAGCAGCTCCGCAGGTATGAACACTGAAGCTTTCTTT. Encoded protein: CASSSAGMNTEAFF. The genes are TRBV7-2 and TRBJ1-1; D uncertain. The CDR3 contains 14 residues. The germline V gene encodes CDR1 SGHTA and CDR2 FQGNSA. The ends were cut back, 4 bases at V and 0 bases at J, with 9 bases in the middle.

V gene TRBV7-3 combines with J gene TRBJ1-1; D may be TRBD1 (6 bases). This CDR3 has 14 residues. CDR1 and CDR2 from the germline V gene are SGHTA and FQGTGA. V was pared by 5 bases and J by 1 base, with 11 bases between. This chain's CDR3 is CASSRGGPNTEAFF. The CDR3 nucleotides are TGTGCCAGCAGCCGCGGGGGGCCGAACACTGAAGCTTTCTTT. Drawing the rest from reference TRBV7-3 and TRBJ1-1, the complete variable domain is GAGVSQTPSNKVTEKGKYVELRCDPISGHTALYWYRQSLGQGPEFLIYFQGTGAADDSGLPNDRFFAVRPEGSVSTLKIQRTERGDSAVYLCASSRGGPNTEAFFGQGTRLTVV.

The chain recombines TRBV6-1 with TRBJ1-6; 8 bases are shared with TRBD1. Germline CDR1 reads MNHNS; CDR2 reads SASEGT. V shed 3 bases, J shed 10 bases, and the junction held 5 bases outside the gene matches. The length of the CDR3 is 14 residues. CDR3 residues: CASSDDRGWSPLHF. The CDR3, as DNA: TGTGCCAGCAGTGATGACAGGGGTTGGTCACCCCTCCACTTT.

This chain links TRBV4-2 with TRBJ1-4; D possibly corresponds to TRBD1 (6 bases). Germline assignment: CDR1 LGHNA and CDR2 YNFKEQ. Trimming removed 5 bases at V and 0 bases at J, with 13 bases between. The CDR3 length is 16 residues. CDR3 residues: CASSLRQEATNEKLFF. The CDR3 DNA reads as TGTGCCAGCAGCTTGCGACAGGAAGCAACTAATGAAAAACTGTTTTTT.

The chain carries TRBV14 and TRBJ2-2; TRBD2 matches at 10 bases. The CDR3 covers 16 residues. Losses at the gene ends were 9 bases for V and 2 bases for J; bases not matched to a gene: 9. Germline assignment: CDR1 SGHDN and CDR2 FVKESK. The CDR3 DNA reads as TGTGCCAGAACTTCTAGCGGGGGACACAACACCGGGGAGCTGTTTTTT. This sequence encodes CARTSSGGHNTGELFF.